This is a list of T cell receptor beta chains from one sample in a study of blood T cell repertoires in COVID-19. The repertoire was sequenced with immunoSEQ multiplex PCR; TCRdb's copy has only in-frame clones and lacks some. Among roughly 30,000 clones, more than 85% were seen once, and the ten largest hold under 4%. Source material: peripheral blood. Source of these receptors: a man aged 55 to 70 with acute or convalescent COVID-19. CDR3s leave out the opening cysteine and the closing phenylalanine or tryptophan. Fields, in order: CDR3 length, V gene, J gene, CDR3 protein.

>15|TRBV4-2|TRBJ2-2
ASSQAGLAGVDGELF
>13|TRBV5-8|TRBJ1-1
ASSLGFGGGTEAF
>11|TRBV11-2|TRBJ1-2
ASSPIQGAGYT
>10|TRBV18|TRBJ2-5
ASSPVGETQY
>11|TRBV11-3|TRBJ1-1
ASSLTRTGKAF
>13|TRBV5-1|TRBJ1-4
ASSFGGTEGKRLF
>14|TRBV19|TRBJ1-4
ASSIKGGAYNEKLF
>13|TRBV19|TRBJ2-7
ASSISRDRGHEQY
>12|TRBV21-1|TRBJ1-1
ASSPGVGLLEAF
>13|TRBV27|TRBJ2-1
ASYPAGIPYNEQF
>14|TRBV19|TRBJ2-1
ASSGDRASGSNEQF
>15|TRBV7-6|TRBJ2-1
ASSLLSGTSRFNEQF
>14|TRBV2|TRBJ1-6
ASTRDRTSYNSPLH
>14|TRBV5-1|TRBJ1-1
ASSLIRAGGNTEAF
>14|TRBV24-1|TRBJ2-1
ATSKEAAVSYNEQF
>12|TRBV11-2|TRBJ2-7
ASGPQGALDEQY
>16|TRBV29-1|TRBJ2-2
SVALFRAGGSRTGELF
>12|TRBV18|TRBJ1-2
ASTPGQGASGYT
>12|TRBV9|TRBJ1-3
ASSIGTGGNTIY
>12|TRBV27|TRBJ1-1
ASSLSGGYPEAF
>11|TRBV28|TRBJ1-2
ASSWDSKYGYT
>11|TRBV12-3/TRBV12-4|TRBJ1-2
ASSLGQAHGYT
>12|TRBV28|TRBJ1-2
ASSSGGYDYGYT
>10|TRBV2|TRBJ1-2
ASSEARSRYT
>12|TRBV11-3|TRBJ2-4
ASSLAGFRGIQY
>12|TRBV19|TRBJ1-2
ASSPSESRWGYT
>13|TRBV29-1|TRBJ2-1
SVDGAESSYNEQF
>13|TRBV5-1|TRBJ2-2
ASSLWGENTGELF
>13|TRBV28|TRBJ1-1
ASSPTGTVNTEAF
>11|TRBV7-7|TRBJ2-7
ASSFRRGSEQY
>17|TRBV5-1|TRBJ1-3
ASSLARDGGLGSGNTIY
>13|TRBV27|TRBJ1-1
ASRVRRGSNTEAF
>13|TRBV12-5|TRBJ1-3
ASGGQLISGNTIY